The next 6 T cell receptor beta chains were all read from a single sample in a study of cytomegalovirus exposure and HLA in healthy donors. In the PCR, 60 Vbeta and 13 Jbeta primers were used. The table came from immunoSEQ multiplex PCR; TCRdb's copy has only in-frame clones and leaves some out. In the table there are 35,000 to 55,000 clones, roughly 60% of which are singletons. Specimen: PBMCs. The receptors come from a human donor in good health.

The chain joins TRBV21-1 to TRBJ1-4; the D call TRBD1 from the table was never checked on the DNA. TRBV21-1 is a documented pseudogene. CDR3 length: 14 amino acids. As DNA, the CDR3 is TGTGCCAGCAGCACCCAGGGGAAGGGTGAAAAACTGTTTTTT. Protein: CASSTQGKGEKLFF.

The rearrangement uses TRBV5-4 and TRBJ1-1; 10 bases are shared with TRBD1. The V gene's germline CDR1 is SGHNT and CDR2 YYREEE (reference sequence). This CDR3 has 15 residues. The junction had 11 bases not matched to a gene; V was cut back by 4 bases and J by 8 bases. The CDR3 nucleotides are TGTGCCAGCAGCATGCCCGGGACAGGGGTGACCGAAGCTTTCTTT. Translating it yields CASSMPGTGVTEAFF. Filled out from reference TRBV5-4 and TRBJ1-1, the complete variable domain reads ETGVTQSPTHLIKTRGQQVTLRCSSQSGHNTVSWYQQALGQGPQFIFQYYREEENGRGNFPPRFSGLQFPNYSSELNVNALELDDSALYLCASSMPGTGVTEAFFGQGTRLTVV.

The J gene is TRBJ2-1, the V gene TRBV27; 8 bases map to TRBD2. The germline gives CDR1 MNHEY, CDR2 SMNVEV (reference sequence). V lost 6 bases, J lost 3 bases, and 16 bases stayed unmatched. The CDR3 has 18 residues. The DNA of the CDR3 is TGTGCCAGCAGAGAGGTTTTCCGTAGGCTAGCGGGCTACAATGAGCAGTTCTTC. This encodes CASREVFRRLAGYNEQFF.

This clone was counted only a few times. V and J are TRBV18 and TRBJ1-6; D unresolved. V was clipped by 3 bases and J by 3 bases, with 15 bases between them. This CDR3 comprises 17 residues. CDR1 is KGHSH and CDR2 is LQKENI in the germline V gene. The CDR3 spells CASSPQTGAGYNSPLHF. The CDR3 region has the DNA TGTGCCAGCTCACCTCAGACCGGAGCTGGCTATAATTCACCCCTCCACTTT.

This clone was observed a few times. This chain links TRBV7-2 with TRBJ2-7, with a tentative D call TRBD1 (6 bases). V shed 5 bases and J shed 2 bases, with 16 bases lying between them. Germline loops: CDR1 SGHTA, CDR2 FQGNSA. The CDR3 is 15 residues long. The CDR3 region is CASSPGQSRAYEQYF. The CDR3, as DNA: TGTGCCAGCAGCCCAGGACAGAGCAGAGCCTACGAGCAGTACTTC.

This clone is a singleton in its sample. The rearrangement uses TRBV2 and TRBJ1-2; TRBD1 is a possible D gene (5 bases). Trimming took 2 bases from V and 5 from J, leaving 15 bases between them. Germline CDR1 reads SNHLY; CDR2 reads FYNNEI. The CDR3 has 15 amino acids. This CDR3 is CASSERGERGYGYTF. The CDR3 DNA is TGTGCCAGCAGTGAACGGGGGGAACGGGGGTATGGCTACACCTTC.